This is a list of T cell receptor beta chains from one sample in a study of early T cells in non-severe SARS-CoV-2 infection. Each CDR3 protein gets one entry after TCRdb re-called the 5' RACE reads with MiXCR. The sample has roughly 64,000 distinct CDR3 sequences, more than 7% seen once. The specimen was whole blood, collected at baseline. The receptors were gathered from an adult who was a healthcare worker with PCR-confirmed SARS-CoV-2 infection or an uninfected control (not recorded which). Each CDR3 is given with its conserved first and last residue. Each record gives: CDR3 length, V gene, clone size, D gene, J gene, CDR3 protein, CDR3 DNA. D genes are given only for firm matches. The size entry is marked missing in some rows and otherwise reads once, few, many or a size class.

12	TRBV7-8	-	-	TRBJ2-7	CASSLRVHEQYF	TGTGCCAGCAGCCTCAGGGTCCACGAGCAGTACTTC
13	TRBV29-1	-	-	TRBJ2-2	CSVGVENTGELFF	TGCAGCGTTGGGGTAGAAAACACCGGGGAGCTGTTTTTT
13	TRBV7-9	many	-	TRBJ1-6	CASRINGASPLHF	TGTGCCAGCAGGATCAACGGGGCGTCACCCCTCCACTTT
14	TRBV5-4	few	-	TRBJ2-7	CASSLAGGRSEQYF	TGTGCCAGCAGCTTGGCCGGGGGTAGGTCCGAGCAGTACTTC
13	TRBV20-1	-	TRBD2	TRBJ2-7	CSASTSGRAEQYF	TGCAGTGCTAGTACTAGCGGGAGGGCCGAGCAGTACTTC
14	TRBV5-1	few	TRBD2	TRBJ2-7	CASRGPGLVGEQYF	TGCGCCAGCAGGGGACCGGGACTAGTGGGCGAGCAGTACTTC
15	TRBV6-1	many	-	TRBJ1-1	CASSELTNKNTEAFF	TGTGCCAGCAGTGAGTTGACGAACAAGAACACTGAAGCTTTCTTT
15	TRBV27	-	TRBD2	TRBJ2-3	CASRRLAGGPDTQYF	TGTGCCAGCAGAAGACTAGCGGGAGGGCCAGATACGCAGTATTTT
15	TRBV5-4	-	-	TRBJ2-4	CASSLSGVPKNIQYF	TGTGCCAGCAGTCTCTCGGGGGTACCGAAAAACATTCAGTACTTC
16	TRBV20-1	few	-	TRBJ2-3	CSARDRRDWNTDTQYF	TGCAGTGCTAGAGATCGGAGGGACTGGAACACAGATACGCAGTATTTT
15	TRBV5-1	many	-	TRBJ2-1	CASSLTGESYNEQFF	TGCGCCAGCAGCTTGACGGGAGAATCCTACAATGAGCAGTTCTTC
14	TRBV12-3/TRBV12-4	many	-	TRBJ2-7	CASSLQRGLIEQYF	TGTGCCAGCAGTCTTCAGAGGGGGTTGATTGAGCAGTACTTC
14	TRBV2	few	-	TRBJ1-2	CASSPVGQAGGYTF	TGTGCCAGCAGCCCCGTGGGGCAGGCCGGAGGCTACACCTTC
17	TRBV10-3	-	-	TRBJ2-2	CAISDPTRGANTGELFF	TGTGCCATCAGTGATCCGACCCGGGGGGCTAACACCGGGGAGCTGTTTTTT
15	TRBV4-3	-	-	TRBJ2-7	CASSQGLSADYEQYF	TGCGCCAGCAGCCAAGGGCTGTCTGCTGACTACGAGCAGTACTTC
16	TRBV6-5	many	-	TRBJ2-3	CASSLRGEGVTDTQYF	TGTGCCAGCAGCCTTAGGGGGGAAGGTGTGACAGATACGCAGTATTTT
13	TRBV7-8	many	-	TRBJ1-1	CASSFLGTAEAFF	TGTGCCAGCAGCTTTTTAGGGACGGCTGAAGCTTTCTTT
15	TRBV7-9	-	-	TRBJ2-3	CASSLGGHRTDTQYF	TGTGCCAGCAGCTTAGGAGGACATCGGACAGATACGCAGTATTTT
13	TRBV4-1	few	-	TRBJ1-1	CASSQGRDSEAFF	TGCGCCAGCAGCCAAGGACGAGATAGTGAAGCTTTCTTT
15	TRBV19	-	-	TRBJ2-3	CASSRAGASTDTQYF	TGTGCCAGTAGTCGGGCAGGGGCGAGCACAGATACGCAGTATTTT
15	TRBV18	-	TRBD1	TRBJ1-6	CASSPRQGANSPLHF	TGTGCCAGCTCACCGAGACAGGGGGCTAATTCACCCCTCCACTTT
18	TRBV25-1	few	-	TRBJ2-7	CASIGRVPSGTASYEQYF	TGTGCCAGCATTGGTAGGGTCCCCTCCGGGACGGCCTCCTACGAGCAGTACTTC
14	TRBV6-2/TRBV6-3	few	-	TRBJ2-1	CASTATPRGGEQFF	TGTGCCAGCACTGCGACACCCAGAGGGGGGGAGCAGTTCTTC
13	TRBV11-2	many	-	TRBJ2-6	CASSWSGANVLTF	TGTGCCAGCAGCTGGTCTGGGGCCAACGTCCTGACTTTC
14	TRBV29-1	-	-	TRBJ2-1	CSVAGGSSYNEQFF	TGCAGCGTTGCCGGAGGAAGTTCCTACAATGAGCAGTTCTTC
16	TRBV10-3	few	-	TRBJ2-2	CAISGDSRMNTGELFF	TGTGCCATCAGTGGGGATAGCCGGATGAACACCGGGGAGCTGTTTTTT
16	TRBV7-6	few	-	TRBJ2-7	CASSPLPGPGMYEQYF	TGTGCCAGCAGCCCCTTGCCGGGCCCGGGGATGTACGAGCAGTACTTC
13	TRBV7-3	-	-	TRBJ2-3	CASSSTPGDTQYF	TGTGCCAGCAGCTCGACACCGGGAGATACGCAGTATTTT
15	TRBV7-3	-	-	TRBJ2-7	CASRPTLLRYPRQYF	TGTGCCAGCAGACCGACCCTCCTACGATACCCAAGGCAGTACTTC
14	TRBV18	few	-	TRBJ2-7	CASSTRDGPYEQYF	TGTGCCAGCTCAACCCGGGACGGACCCTACGAGCAGTACTTC